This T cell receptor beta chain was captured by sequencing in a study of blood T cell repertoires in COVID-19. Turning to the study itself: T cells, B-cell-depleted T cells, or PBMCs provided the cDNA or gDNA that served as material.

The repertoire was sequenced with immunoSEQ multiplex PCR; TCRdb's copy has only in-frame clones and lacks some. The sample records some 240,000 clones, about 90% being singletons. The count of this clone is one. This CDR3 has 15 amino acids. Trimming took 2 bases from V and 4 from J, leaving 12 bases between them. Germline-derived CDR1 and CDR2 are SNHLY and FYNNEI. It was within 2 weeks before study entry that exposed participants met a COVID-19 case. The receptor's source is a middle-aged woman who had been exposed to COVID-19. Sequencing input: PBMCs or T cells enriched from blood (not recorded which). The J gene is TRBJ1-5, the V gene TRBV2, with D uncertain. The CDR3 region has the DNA TGTGCCAGCAGTGAAAGTGTCGGTCGGAATCAGCCCCAGCATTTT. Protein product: CASSESVGRNQPQHF.